The 5 T cell receptor beta chains below all came from one sample that was sequenced in a study of cytomegalovirus exposure and HLA in healthy donors. PCR used 60 Vbeta primers and 13 Jbeta primers. Assay: immunoSEQ multiplex PCR; the TCRdb copy retains only in-frame clones and omits some. Among about 130,000 clones listed, over 50% were seen once. Input material: PBMCs. The receptors come from a human donor in good health.

The chain carries TRBV27 and TRBJ2-1, with TRBD1 as a possible D gene (6 bases). In germline, CDR1 is MNHEY, CDR2 SMNVEV (reference sequence). The CDR3 totals 15 residues. Trimming shortened V by 0 bases and J by 5 bases, and 11 bases separated the two germline ends. The CDR3 DNA follows: TGTGCCAGCAGTTTATCGGGGGCAGCTCACAATGAGCAGTTCTTC. This codes for CASSLSGAAHNEQFF.

The J gene is TRBJ2-5, the V gene TRBV7-3; D remains unclear. In germline, CDR1 is SGHTA, CDR2 FQGTGA. The CDR3 has 14 residues. V shed 5 bases and J shed 2 bases, with 12 bases lying between them. For the CDR3, the DNA is TGTGCCAGCAGCCCCAGCGCGACTCAAGAGACCCAGTACTTC. Encoded protein: CASSPSATQETQYF.

The chain recombines TRBV13 with TRBJ2-3; 9 nucleotides align to TRBD2. Looked up from germline, CDR1 is PRHDT and CDR2 is FYEKMQ (reference sequence). J lost 6 bases, V lost 8 bases, and 3 bases had no gene match. CDR3 size: 12 residues. The CDR3 loop reads CASAAGGDTQYF. CDR3 nucleotides: TGTGCCAGCGCGGCGGGAGGGGATACGCAGTATTTT.

This rearrangement joins TRBV11-2 to TRBJ1-3, with 7 positions matching TRBD1. Trimming removed 0 bases from V and 3 bases from J; junction bases left unmatched: 5. The CDR3 covers 16 residues. Germline V lookup: CDR1 SGHAT, CDR2 FQNNGV. The CDR3 DNA reads TGTGCCAGCAGCTTAGACAGACGACAGGGTGGAAACACCATATATTTT. Its protein product is CASSLDRRQGGNTIYF.

This clone has more than one count but fewer than ten. The chain recombines TRBV5-1 with TRBJ1-1; D remains unclear. CDR3 length: 16 residues. V lost 4 bases and J 2 bases, leaving 18 bases between the germline ends. The germline CDR1 and CDR2 sequences are SGHRS and YFSETQ. CDR3 region: CASSRDARGFNTEAFF. DNA for the CDR3: TGCGCCAGCAGCCGTGACGCTAGAGGTTTTAACACTGAAGCTTTCTTT.